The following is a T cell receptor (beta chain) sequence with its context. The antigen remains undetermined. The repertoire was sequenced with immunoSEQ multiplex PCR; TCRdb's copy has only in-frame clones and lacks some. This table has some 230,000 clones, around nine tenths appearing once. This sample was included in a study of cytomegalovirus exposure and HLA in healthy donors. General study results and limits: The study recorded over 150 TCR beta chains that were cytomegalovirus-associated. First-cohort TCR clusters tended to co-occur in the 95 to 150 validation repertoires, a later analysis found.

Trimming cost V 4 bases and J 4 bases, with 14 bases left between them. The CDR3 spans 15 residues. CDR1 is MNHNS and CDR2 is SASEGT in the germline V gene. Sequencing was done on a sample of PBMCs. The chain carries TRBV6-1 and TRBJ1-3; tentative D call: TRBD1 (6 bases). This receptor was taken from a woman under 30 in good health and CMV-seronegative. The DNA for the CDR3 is TGTGCCAGCAGTGGAGGGGGTCTGGGCGGAAACACCATATATTTT. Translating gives CASSGGGLGGNTIYF.